The 8 T cell receptor beta chains below all came from one sample that was sequenced in a study of T cells in Graves' hyperthyroidism and ophthalmopathy. TCR beta CDR3 regions were amplified from RNA. HTBI primers were the set used in a first-round RT-PCR of the TCR CDR3. One entry per CDR3 protein, called by TCRdb with MiXCR from the multiplex PCR reads. The repertoire includes fewer than 400,000 distinct CDR3 sequences, approximately 25% of them detected once, and 73% sits in the top ten. Sequenced sample: blood. All receptors derive from a man aged 45-65 years with Graves' hyperthyroidism.

The genes are TRBV14 and TRBJ1-5; unclear D gene. The CDR3 runs to 19 residues. The ends were cut back, 1 base at V and 0 bases at J, with 19 bases in the middle. The germline gives CDR1 SGHDN, CDR2 FVKESK. The DNA for the CDR3 is TGTGCCAGCAGCCAAGTTGCGGACGATCGCCGGTATAGCAATCAGCCCCAGCATTTT. Translated, it gives CASSQVADDRRYSNQPQHF.

The chain carries TRBV30 and TRBJ2-5; D might be TRBD2 (6 bases). This CDR3 is built from 13 residues. The V end was cut by 2 bases, the J end by 6 bases, with 13 bases between. Germline CDR1 GTSNPN, CDR2 SVGIG (reference sequence). The DNA for the CDR3 is TGTGCCTGGAGTCTCGGGGGTCAAAAGACCCAGTACTTC. Protein product: CAWSLGGQKTQYF.

This clonotype was detected ten times or more. V is TRBV7-9 and J is TRBJ2-3, with 10 bases aligning to TRBD2. The CDR3 spans 15 residues. With 6 bases clipped from V and 6 bases from J, the junction kept 9 bases outside the gene matches. CDR1 and CDR2 (germline): SEHNR, FQNEAQ (reference sequence). The CDR3 DNA sequence: TGTGCCAGCAGGTCGAGCGGGAGGGCCTCGGATACGCAGTATTTT. It yields the protein CASRSSGRASDTQYF. Looking up the rest from reference TRBV7-9 and TRBJ2-3 gives the full variable domain: DTGVSQNPRHKITKRGQNVTFRCDPISEHNRLYWYRQTLGQGPEFLTYFQNEAQLEKSRLLSDRFSAERPKGSFSTLEIQRTEQGDSAMYLCASRSSGRASDTQYFGPGTRLTVL.

The V and J genes are TRBV18 and TRBJ2-7, with D possibly TRBD2 on 5 matching bases. Germline V lookup: CDR1 KGHSH, CDR2 LQKENI. This CDR3 region has 13 residues. The V gene lost 3 bases and the J gene lost 4 bases, with 10 bases spanning the gap. In nucleotides, the CDR3 is TGTGCCAGCTCACCGCAAAGACTATACGAGCAGTACTTC. Translating gives CASSPQRLYEQYF.

This chain links TRBV5-1 with TRBJ1-1; D call uncertain. The CDR3 covers 13 residues. Trimming removed 3 bases from V and 0 bases from J, with 6 bases in between. Germline V lookup: CDR1 SGHRS, CDR2 YFSETQ. The CDR3 coding sequence is TGCGCCAGCAGCTCAATAATGAACACTGAAGCTTTCTTT. The encoded protein is CASSSIMNTEAFF.

The rearrangement uses TRBV7-9 and TRBJ2-2; TRBD2 agrees at 13 bases. Trimming cost V 4 bases and J 4 bases; bases outside gene matches: 3. CDR3 length equals 16 residues. CDR1 and CDR2 from the germline V gene are SEHNR and FQNEAQ (reference sequence). The chain's CDR3 is CASSSWTSGSTGELFF. CDR3 sequence (DNA): TGTGCCAGCAGCTCCTGGACTAGCGGGAGCACCGGGGAGCTGTTTTTT.

V is TRBV13 and J is TRBJ2-7; 13 bases agree with TRBD2. The CDR3 covers 15 residues. Germline V gene data show CDR1 as PRHDT and CDR2 as FYEKMQ (reference sequence). The junction had 7 bases not matched to a gene; V was cut back by 4 bases and J by 7 bases. The CDR3 protein is CASSSRTSGRGEQYF. DNA for the CDR3: TGTGCCAGCAGCTCCCGGACTAGCGGGAGAGGGGAGCAGTACTTC.

The chain combines TRBV20-1 with TRBJ2-3; TRBD2 is a possible D gene (5 bases). V shed 5 bases and J shed 1 base, with 7 bases lying between them. The CDR3 is made up of 12 amino acids. Germline V gene data show CDR1 as DFQATT and CDR2 as SNEGSKA (reference sequence). The DNA of the CDR3 is TGCAGTGCTCTGAGGGGCACAGATACGCAGTATTTT. This encodes CSALRGTDTQYF.